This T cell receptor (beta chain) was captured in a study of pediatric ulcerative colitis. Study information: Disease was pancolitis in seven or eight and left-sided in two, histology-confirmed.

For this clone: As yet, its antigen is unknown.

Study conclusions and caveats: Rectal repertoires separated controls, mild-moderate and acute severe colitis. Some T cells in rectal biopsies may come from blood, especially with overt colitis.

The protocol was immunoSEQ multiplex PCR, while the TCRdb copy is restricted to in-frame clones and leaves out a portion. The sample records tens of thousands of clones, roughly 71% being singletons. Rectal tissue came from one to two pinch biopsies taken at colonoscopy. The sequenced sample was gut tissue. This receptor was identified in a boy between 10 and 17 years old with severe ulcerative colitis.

The DNA of the CDR3 is TGTGCCAGCAGCTTCACTAGCGGGGGCCGCTCCTACGAGCAGTACTTC. Its protein is CASSFTSGGRSYEQYF. The rearrangement joins TRBV11-2 to TRBJ2-7, with 11 bases fitting TRBD2. Germline CDR1 SGHAT, CDR2 FQNNGV. V dropped 3 bases and J dropped 0; count of bases not matched to a gene: 4. The CDR3 loop spans 16 amino acids.